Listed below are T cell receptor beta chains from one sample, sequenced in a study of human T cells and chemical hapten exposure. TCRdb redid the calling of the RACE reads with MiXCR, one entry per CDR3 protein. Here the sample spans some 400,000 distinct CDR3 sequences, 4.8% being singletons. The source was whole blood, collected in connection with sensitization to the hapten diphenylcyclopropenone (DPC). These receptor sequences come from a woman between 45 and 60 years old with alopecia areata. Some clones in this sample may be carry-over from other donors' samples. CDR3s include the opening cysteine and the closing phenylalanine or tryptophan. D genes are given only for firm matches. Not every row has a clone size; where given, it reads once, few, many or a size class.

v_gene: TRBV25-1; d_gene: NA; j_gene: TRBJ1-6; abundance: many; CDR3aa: CASSEAGSSYNSPLHF; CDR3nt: TGTGCCAGCAGTGAAGCAGGAAGCTCCTATAATTCACCCCTCCACTTT
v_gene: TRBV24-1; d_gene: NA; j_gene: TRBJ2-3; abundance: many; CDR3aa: CATSDQDTQYF; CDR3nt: TGTGCCACCAGTGACCAGGATACGCAGTATTTT
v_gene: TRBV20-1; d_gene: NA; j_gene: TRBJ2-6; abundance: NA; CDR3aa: CSAKDLAGANVLTF; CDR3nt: TGCAGTGCTAAGGACCTGGCTGGGGCCAACGTCCTGACTTTC
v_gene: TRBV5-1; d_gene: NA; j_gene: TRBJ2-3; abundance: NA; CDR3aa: CASSLSSPWDTQYF; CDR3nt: TGCGCCAGCAGCTTGTCGTCACCGTGGGATACGCAGTATTTT
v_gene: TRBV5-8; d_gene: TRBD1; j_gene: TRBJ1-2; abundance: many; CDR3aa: CASSFLTGQGRYGYTF; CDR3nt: TGTGCCAGCAGCTTTTTAACGGGACAGGGGAGGTATGGCTACACCTTC
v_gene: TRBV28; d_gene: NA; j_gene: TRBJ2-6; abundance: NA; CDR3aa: CASSFLTGQHPGANVLTF; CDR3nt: TGTGCCAGCAGTTTTCTGACAGGCCAACATCCTGGGGCCAACGTCCTGACTTTC
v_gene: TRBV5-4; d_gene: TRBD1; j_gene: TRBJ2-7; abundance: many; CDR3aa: CASRDVDRGFEQYF; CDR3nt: TGTGCCAGCAGAGACGTGGACAGGGGCTTCGAGCAGTACTTC
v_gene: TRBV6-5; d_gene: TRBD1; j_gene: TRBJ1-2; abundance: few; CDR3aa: CASSWGQGVDYTF; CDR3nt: TGTGCCAGCAGTTGGGGACAGGGGGTTGACTACACCTTC
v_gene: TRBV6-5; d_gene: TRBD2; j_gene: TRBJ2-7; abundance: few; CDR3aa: CASSYRPSGTYEQYF; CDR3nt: TGTGCCAGCAGTTACCGCCCTAGCGGAACCTACGAGCAGTACTTC
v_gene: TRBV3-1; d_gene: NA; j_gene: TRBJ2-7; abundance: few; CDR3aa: CASSRGAGFSYEQYF; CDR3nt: TGTGCCAGCAGCCGAGGAGCGGGCTTTTCCTACGAGCAGTACTTC